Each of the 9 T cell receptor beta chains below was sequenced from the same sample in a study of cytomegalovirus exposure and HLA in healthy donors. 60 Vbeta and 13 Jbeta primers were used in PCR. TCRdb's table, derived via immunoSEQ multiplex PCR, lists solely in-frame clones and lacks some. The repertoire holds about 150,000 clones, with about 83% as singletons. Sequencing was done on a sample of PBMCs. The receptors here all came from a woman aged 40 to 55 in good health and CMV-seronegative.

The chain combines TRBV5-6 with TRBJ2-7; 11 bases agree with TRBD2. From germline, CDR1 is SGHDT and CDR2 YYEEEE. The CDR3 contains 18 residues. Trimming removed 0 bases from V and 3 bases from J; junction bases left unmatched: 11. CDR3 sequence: CASSLVRGLAVAYYEQYF. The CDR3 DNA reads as TGTGCCAGCAGCTTGGTACGGGGACTAGCGGTGGCCTACTACGAGCAGTACTTC.

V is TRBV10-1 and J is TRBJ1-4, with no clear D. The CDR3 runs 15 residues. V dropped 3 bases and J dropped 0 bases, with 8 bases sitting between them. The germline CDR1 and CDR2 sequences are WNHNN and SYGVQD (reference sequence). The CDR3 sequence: CASSESGTTNEKLFF. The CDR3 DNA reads TGCGCCAGCAGTGAATCCGGGACAACTAATGAAAAACTGTTTTTT.

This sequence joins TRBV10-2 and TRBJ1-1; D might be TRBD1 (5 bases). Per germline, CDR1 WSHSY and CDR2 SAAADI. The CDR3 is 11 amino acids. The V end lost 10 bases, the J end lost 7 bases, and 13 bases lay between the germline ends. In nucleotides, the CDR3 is TGCGCCACCCAGGGCGGCGGTGAAGCTTTCTTT. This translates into CATQGGGEAFF.

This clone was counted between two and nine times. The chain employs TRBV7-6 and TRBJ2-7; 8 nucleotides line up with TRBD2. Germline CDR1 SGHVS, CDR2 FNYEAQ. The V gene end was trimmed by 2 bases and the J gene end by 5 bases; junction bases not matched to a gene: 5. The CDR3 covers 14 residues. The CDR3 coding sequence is TGTGCCAGCAGCTTACCGGGAGGGCCCCACGAGCAGTACTTC. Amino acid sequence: CASSLPGGPHEQYF.

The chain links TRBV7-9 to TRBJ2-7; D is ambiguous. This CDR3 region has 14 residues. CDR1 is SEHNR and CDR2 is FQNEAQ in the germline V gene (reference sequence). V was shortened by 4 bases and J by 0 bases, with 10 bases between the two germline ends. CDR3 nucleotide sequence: TGTGCCAGCAGCTCTGGGCCGAGCTCCTACGAGCAGTACTTC. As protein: CASSSGPSSYEQYF.

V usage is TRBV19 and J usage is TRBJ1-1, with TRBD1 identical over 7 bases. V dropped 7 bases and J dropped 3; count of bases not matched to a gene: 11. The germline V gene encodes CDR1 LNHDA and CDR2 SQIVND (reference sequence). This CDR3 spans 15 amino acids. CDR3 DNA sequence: TGTGCCAGTACCCACCTCCGCGGGACAGACACTGAAGCTTTCTTT. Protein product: CASTHLRGTDTEAFF.

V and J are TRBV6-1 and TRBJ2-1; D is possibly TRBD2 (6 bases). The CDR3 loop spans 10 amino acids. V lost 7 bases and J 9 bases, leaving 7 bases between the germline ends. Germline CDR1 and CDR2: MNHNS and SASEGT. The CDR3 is CASKAGEQFF. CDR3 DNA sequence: TGTGCCAGCAAAGCGGGTGAGCAGTTCTTC.

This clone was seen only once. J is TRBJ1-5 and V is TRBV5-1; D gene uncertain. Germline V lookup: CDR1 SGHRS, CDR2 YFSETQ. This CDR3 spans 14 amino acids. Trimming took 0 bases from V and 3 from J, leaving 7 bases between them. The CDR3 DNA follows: TGCGCCAGCAGCTTGGGTAGTAACAATCAGCCCCAGCATTTT. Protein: CASSLGSNNQPQHF. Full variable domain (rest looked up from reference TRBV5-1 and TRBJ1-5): KAGVTQTPRYLIKTRGQQVTLSCSPISGHRSVSWYQQTPGQGLQFLFEYFSETQRNKGNFPGRFSGRQFSNSRSEMNVSTLELGDSALYLCASSLGSNNQPQHFGDGTRLSIL.

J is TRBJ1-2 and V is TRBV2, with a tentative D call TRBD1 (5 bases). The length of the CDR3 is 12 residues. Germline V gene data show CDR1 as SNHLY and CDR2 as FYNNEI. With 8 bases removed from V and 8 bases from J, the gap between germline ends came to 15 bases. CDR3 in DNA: TGTGCCAGCCAAAGGAGGGGTGGGGGCTACACCTTC. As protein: CASQRRGGGYTF.